What follows describes a single T cell receptor beta chain. Its antigen is unidentified. This record belongs to a study of spatial heterogeneity in lung cancer. The study's findings and limits: Ubiquitous expanded tumor TCRs surfaced in blood more at resection than they did at follow-up.

Indicated time point: sample taken at primary tumor resection. Unsorted whole RNA from tumor, nontumor lung or frozen PBMC underwent sequencing. The donors were approximately 65 patients with non-small cell lung cancer that was early-stage and untreated. In TCRdb, the 5' RACE reads were re-called with MiXCR into one record per CDR3 protein. Of some 100,000 distinct CDR3 sequences listed, less than 15% were seen once; the top ten hold 35% to 50%. V lost 6 bases, J lost 7 bases, and 10 bases stayed unmatched. CDR1 and CDR2 from the germline V gene are KGHSH and LQKENI. The CDR3 has 14 amino acids. Sequencing was performed on PBMCs, taken at surgery. This TCR was sampled from a male donor with early-stage non-small cell lung cancer. The chain is built from TRBV18 and TRBJ2-7; 9 nucleotides align to TRBD1. CDR3: CASSPGTGPGEQYF. CDR3 DNA sequence: TGTGCCAGCTCGCCCGGGACAGGGCCGGGGGAGCAGTACTTC.